This T cell receptor beta chain comes out of a study of blood T cell repertoires in COVID-19. Looking at the study overall: The origin of the acute and convalescent COVID-19 samples was the United States, Italy and Spain. PBMCs, B-cell-depleted T cells, or T cells provided the cDNA or gDNA that made up the material.

In the source study's methods: Nucleated cell counts were estimated from reference gene primer amplification. Using immunoSEQ multiplex PCR, the repertoire was profiled, and TCRdb retains in-frame clones only, with some absent. D and trimming come from the DNA, and the V and J calls and clone size come from that table. Found here are 250,000 or so clones, 83% of them singletons; the top ten hold more than 5.5%. Trimming removed 8 bases from V and 2 bases from J, with 13 bases in between. The CDR3 is 13 amino acids. The germline CDR1 and CDR2 sequences are LNHNV and YYDKDF (reference sequence). The rearrangement uses TRBV15 and TRBJ2-7; no definite D call. The sequencing input was peripheral blood. This sequence originates from a human donor in a cohort sampled during active COVID-19. The CDR3 spells CATSGSETYEQYF. CDR3 nucleotide sequence: TGTGCCACCTCCGGGTCGGAGACCTACGAGCAGTACTTC.